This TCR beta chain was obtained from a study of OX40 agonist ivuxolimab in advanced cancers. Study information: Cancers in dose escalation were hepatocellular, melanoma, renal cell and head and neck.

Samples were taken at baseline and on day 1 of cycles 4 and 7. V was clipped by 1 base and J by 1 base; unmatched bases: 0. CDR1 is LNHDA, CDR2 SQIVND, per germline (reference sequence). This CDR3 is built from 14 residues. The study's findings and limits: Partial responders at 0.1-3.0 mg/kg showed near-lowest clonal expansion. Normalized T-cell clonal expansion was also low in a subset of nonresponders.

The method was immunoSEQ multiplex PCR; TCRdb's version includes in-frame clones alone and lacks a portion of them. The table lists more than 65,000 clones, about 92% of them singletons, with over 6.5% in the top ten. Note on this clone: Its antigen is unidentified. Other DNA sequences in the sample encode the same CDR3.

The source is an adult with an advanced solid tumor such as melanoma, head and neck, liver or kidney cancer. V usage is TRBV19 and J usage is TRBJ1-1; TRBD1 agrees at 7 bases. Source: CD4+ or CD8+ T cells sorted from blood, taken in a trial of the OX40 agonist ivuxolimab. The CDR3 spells CASSIGQGNTEAFF. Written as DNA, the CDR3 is TGTGCCAGTAGTATAGGACAGGGGAACACTGAAGCTTTCTTT. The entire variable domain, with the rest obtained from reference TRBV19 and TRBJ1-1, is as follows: DGGITQSPKYLFRKEGQNVTLSCEQNLNHDAMYWYRQDPGQGLRLIYYSQIVNDFQKGDIAEGYSVSREKKESFPLTVTSAQKNPTAFYLCASSIGQGNTEAFFGQGTRLTVV.